These 8 T cell receptor beta chains share one sample of origin, sequenced in a study of blood T cell repertoires in COVID-19 (dated by TCRdb to the early 2020s). Library construction relied on the immunoSEQ multiplex PCR assay. Entries here come from immuneACCESS through TCRdb and include only in-frame sequences with V and J called. Some clones fail to appear in such tables; in the studies checked, an unresolved V gene covers under half of the shortfall, and the cause of the remainder is unknown. This sample holds 200,000 to 250,000 clones; about nine tenths were observed only once. Roughly 2.5% of the sample comes from the top ten. The sequencing sample was made of peripheral blood. These receptor sequences come from a woman aged 55 to 70 with acute or convalescent COVID-19.

V and J are TRBV7-2 and TRBJ2-3, with 7 positions matching TRBD2. Per germline, CDR1 SGHTA and CDR2 FQGNSA. This CDR3 comprises 16 residues. The V gene end was trimmed by 1 base and the J gene end by 3 bases; junction bases not matched to a gene: 7. As DNA, the CDR3 is TGTGCCAGCAGCTTAGAGGGGAGGGGCGGGACAGATACGCAGTATTTT. It translates to CASSLEGRGGTDTQYF.

V and J are TRBV5-1 and TRBJ1-5, with TRBD1 as a possible D gene (6 bases). The V end lost 4 bases, the J end lost 1 base, and 15 bases lay between the germline ends. Germline V gene sequence: CDR1 SGHRS, CDR2 YFSETQ. This CDR3 has 16 residues. The CDR3 region has the DNA TGCGCCAGCAGCCCTGGGGGGGGCATGAGCAATCAGCCCCAGCATTTT. Translated: CASSPGGGMSNQPQHF.

This clone was seen only once. The chain combines TRBV6-4 with TRBJ1-1; TRBD1 agrees at 9 bases. The V segment lost 0 bases and the J segment 1 base; nucleotides outside the gene matches: 9. There are 18 residues in the CDR3. CDR1 is MRHNA, CDR2 SNTAGT, per germline. CDR3 loop: CASSDSVEGQGGNTEAFF. As DNA, the CDR3 is TGTGCCAGCAGTGACTCCGTTGAGGGACAGGGTGGGAACACTGAAGCTTTCTTT.

V and J are TRBV6-6 and TRBJ2-2; 14 bases line up with TRBD2. V shed 5 bases and J 7 bases; nucleotides not matched to a gene: 9. The CDR3 has 17 amino acids. Germline V gene sequence: CDR1 MNHNY, CDR2 SVGAGI (reference sequence). The chain's CDR3 is CASSRTSGGSSNGELFF. DNA of the CDR3: TGTGCCAGCAGTCGGACTAGCGGGGGGTCTTCCAACGGGGAGCTGTTTTTT.

The V and J genes are TRBV7-2 and TRBJ2-1; 10 bases line up with TRBD2. This CDR3 comprises 14 residues. The J segment lost 9 bases and the V segment lost 7 bases, leaving 9 bases of the junction unmatched. Germline loops: CDR1 SGHTA, CDR2 FQGNSA. In DNA form, the CDR3 reads TGTGCCAGCACAAAACTAGCGGGAAGGGTTGAGCAGTTCTTC. This encodes CASTKLAGRVEQFF.

This clone was seen a single time. The CDR3 DNA sequence: TGTGCCAGCAGTGAATTTTTCGGGGGTACGACTCGAGACTATGGCTACACCTTC. It translates to CASSEFFGGTTRDYGYTF. The J gene is TRBJ1-2, the V gene TRBV6-1; a possible D gene is TRBD1 (5 bases). CDR1 is MNHNS, CDR2 SASEGT, per germline. Trimming cost V 2 bases and J 3 bases, with 22 bases left between them. The CDR3 spans 18 residues.

This clone appeared once. The rearrangement joins TRBV24-1 to TRBJ1-2, with D unresolved. V lost 8 bases and J lost 4, with 16 bases in between. Germline CDR1 and CDR2: KGHDR and SFDVKD. The CDR3 is 14 residues long. The CDR3 DNA sequence: TGTGCCACCACCCCTAGGTTGATGGGCTATGGCTACACCTTC. It specifies CATTPRLMGYGYTF.

The chain couples TRBV13 to TRBJ2-7, with TRBD2 matching 11 bases. The germline CDR1 and CDR2 sequences are PRHDT and FYEKMQ (reference sequence). CDR3 length: 14 residues. V dropped 4 bases and J dropped 3; count of bases not matched to a gene: 2. The CDR3 DNA sequence: TGTGCCAGCAGCTCCACTAGCGGGAGCTACGAGCAGTACTTC. Protein product: CASSSTSGSYEQYF.